This TCR beta chain was sequenced in a study of early T cells in non-severe SARS-CoV-2 infection. This clonotype was observed a handful of times. Its target is not known. As part of library construction, unique molecular identifiers were attached to individual cDNA molecules. TCRdb re-analysed the 5' RACE reads in MiXCR, keeping a single row per CDR3 protein. The repertoire holds 75,000 to 90,000 distinct CDR3 sequences, more than 9% seen once, with 7% to 9% in the top ten. Study conclusions and caveats: The matching step, a VDJdb search, favored anti-spike CD8 responses and missed private and CD4 specificities.

CDR3 length: 15 amino acids. Germline V gene lookup returns CDR1 SGDLS and CDR2 YYNGEE. V shed 4 bases, J shed 10 bases, and the junction held 11 bases outside the gene matches. The chain links TRBV9 to TRBJ1-6, with 7 bases lining up with TRBD1. The receptor comes from an adult who was a healthcare worker with PCR-confirmed SARS-CoV-2 infection or an uninfected control (not recorded which). Specimen: whole blood, collected at baseline. The DNA for the CDR3 is TGTGCCAGCAGCAGTACCGGGACAGTGGACTCACCCCTCCACTTT. Its translation: CASSSTGTVDSPLHF. The whole variable domain, filled in from reference TRBV9 and TRBJ1-6, reads DSGVTQTPKHLITATGQRVTLRCSPRSGDLSVYWYQQSLDQGLQFLIQYYNGEERAKGNILERFSAQQFPDLHSELNLSSLELGDSALYFCASSSTGTVDSPLHFGNGTRLTVT.